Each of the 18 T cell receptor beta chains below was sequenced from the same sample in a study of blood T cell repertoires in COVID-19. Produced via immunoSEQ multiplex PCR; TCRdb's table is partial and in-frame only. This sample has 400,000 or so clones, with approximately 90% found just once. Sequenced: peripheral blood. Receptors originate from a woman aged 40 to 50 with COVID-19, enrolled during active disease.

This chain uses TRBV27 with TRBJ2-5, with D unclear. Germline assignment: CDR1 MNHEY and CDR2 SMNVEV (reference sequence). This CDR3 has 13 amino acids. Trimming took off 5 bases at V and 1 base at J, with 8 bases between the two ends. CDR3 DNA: TGTGCCAGCAGTGGCATTACCCAAGAGACCCAGTACTTC. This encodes CASSGITQETQYF.

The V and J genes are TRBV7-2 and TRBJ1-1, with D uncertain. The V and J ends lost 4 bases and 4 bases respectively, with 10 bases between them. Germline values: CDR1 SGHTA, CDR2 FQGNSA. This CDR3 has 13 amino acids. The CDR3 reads CASSSGLGTEAFF. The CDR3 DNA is TGTGCCAGCAGCTCCGGACTGGGCACTGAAGCTTTCTTT.

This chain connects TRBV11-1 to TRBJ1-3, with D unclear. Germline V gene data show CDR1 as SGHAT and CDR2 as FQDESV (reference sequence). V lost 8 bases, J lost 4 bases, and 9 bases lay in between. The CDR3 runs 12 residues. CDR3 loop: CASVGGGNTIYF. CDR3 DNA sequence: TGTGCCAGCGTAGGCGGCGGAAACACCATATATTTT.

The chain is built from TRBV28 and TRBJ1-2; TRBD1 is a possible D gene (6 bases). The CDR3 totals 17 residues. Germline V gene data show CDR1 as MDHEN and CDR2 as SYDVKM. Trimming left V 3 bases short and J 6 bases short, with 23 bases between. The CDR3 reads CASSLEGTGSGWHGYTF. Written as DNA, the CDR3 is TGTGCCAGCAGTTTGGAAGGCACAGGGTCGGGGTGGCATGGCTACACCTTC.

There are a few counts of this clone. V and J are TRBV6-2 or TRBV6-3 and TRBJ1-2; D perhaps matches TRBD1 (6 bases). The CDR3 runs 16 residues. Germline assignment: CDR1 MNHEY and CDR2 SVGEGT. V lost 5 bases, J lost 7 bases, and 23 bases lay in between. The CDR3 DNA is TGTGCCAGCAGTCCGGCGACAGGAGCGTTCTATGGTGGCTACACCTTC. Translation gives CASSPATGAFYGGYTF.

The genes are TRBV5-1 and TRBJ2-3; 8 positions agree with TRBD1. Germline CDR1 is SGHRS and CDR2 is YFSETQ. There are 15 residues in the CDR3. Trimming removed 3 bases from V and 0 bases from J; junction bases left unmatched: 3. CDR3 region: CASSSTGESTDTQYF. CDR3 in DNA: TGCGCCAGCAGCTCGACAGGGGAGAGCACAGATACGCAGTATTTT.

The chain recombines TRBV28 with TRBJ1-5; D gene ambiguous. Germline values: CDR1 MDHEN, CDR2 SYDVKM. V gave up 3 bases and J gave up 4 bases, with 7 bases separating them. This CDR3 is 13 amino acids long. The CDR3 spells CASSLTRNQPQHF. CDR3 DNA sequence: TGTGCCAGCAGTTTGACACGGAATCAGCCCCAGCATTTT.

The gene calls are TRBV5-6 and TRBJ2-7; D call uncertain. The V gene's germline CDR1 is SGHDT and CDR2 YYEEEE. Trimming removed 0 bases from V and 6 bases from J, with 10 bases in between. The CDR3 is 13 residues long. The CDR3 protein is CASSLVSESEQYF. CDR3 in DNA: TGTGCCAGCAGCTTGGTGTCCGAGAGCGAGCAGTACTTC.

This CDR3 is CASSLNRATNTEAFF. DNA of the CDR3: TGTGCCAGCTCATTAAACAGGGCCACGAACACTGAAGCTTTCTTT. V and J are TRBV18 and TRBJ1-1; TRBD1 might be the D (6 bases). The CDR3 runs to 15 residues. V was shortened by 5 bases and J by 1 base, with 14 bases between the two germline ends. The germline gives CDR1 KGHSH, CDR2 LQKENI.

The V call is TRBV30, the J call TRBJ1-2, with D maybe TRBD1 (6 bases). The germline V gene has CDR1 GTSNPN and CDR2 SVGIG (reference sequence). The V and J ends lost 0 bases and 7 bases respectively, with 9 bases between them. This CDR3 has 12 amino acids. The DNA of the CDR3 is TGTGCCTGGAGTGTACGAGGGGGTGGCTACACCTTC. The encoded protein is CAWSVRGGGYTF.

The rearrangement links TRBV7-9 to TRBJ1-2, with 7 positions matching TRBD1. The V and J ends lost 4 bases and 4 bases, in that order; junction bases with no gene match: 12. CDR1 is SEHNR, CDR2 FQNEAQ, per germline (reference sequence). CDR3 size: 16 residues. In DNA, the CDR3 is TGTGCCAGCAGCTCCGCCCCAGGGGGGCGTACCTATGGCTACACCTTC. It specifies CASSSAPGGRTYGYTF.

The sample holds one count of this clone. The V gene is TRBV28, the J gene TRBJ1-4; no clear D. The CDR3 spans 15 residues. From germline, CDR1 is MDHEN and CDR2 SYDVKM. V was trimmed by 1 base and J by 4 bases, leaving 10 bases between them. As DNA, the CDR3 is TGTGCCAGCAGTTTATTCGGTCACAGTAATGAAAAACTGTTTTTT. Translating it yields CASSLFGHSNEKLFF.

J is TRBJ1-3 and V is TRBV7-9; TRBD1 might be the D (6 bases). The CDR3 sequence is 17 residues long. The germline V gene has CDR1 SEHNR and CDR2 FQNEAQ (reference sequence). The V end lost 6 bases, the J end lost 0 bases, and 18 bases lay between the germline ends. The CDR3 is CASRDLQGPSSGNTIYF. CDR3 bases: TGTGCCAGCAGGGACCTCCAGGGGCCCAGCTCTGGAAACACCATATATTTT.

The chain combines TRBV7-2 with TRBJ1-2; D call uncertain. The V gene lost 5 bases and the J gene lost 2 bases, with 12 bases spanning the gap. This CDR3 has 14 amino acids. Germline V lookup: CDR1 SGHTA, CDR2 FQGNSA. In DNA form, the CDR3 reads TGTGCCAGCAGCCCTTCGACACGAAACTATGGCTACACCTTC. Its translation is CASSPSTRNYGYTF.

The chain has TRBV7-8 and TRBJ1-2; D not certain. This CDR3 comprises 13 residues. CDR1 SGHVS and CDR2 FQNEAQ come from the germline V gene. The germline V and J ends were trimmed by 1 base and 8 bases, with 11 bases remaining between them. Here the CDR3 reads CASSLGRESGYTF. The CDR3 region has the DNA TGTGCCAGCAGCTTAGGCCGGGAGAGCGGCTACACCTTC.

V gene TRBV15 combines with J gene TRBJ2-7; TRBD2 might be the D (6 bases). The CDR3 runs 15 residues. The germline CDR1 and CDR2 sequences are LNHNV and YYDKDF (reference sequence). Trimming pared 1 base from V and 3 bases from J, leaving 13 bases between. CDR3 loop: CATSRVKWGGYEQYF. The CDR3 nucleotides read TGTGCCACCAGCAGAGTGAAGTGGGGAGGCTACGAGCAGTACTTC. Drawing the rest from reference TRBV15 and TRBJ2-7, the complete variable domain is DAMVIQNPRYQVTQFGKPVTLSCSQTLNHNVMYWYQQKSSQAPKLLFHYYDKDFNNEADTPDNFQSRRPNTSFCFLDIRSPGLGDTAMYLCATSRVKWGGYEQYFGPGTRLTVT.

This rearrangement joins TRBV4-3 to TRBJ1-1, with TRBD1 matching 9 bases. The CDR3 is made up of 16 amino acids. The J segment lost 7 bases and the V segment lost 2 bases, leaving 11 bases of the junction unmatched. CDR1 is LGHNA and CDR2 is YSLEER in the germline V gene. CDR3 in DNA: TGCGCCAGCAGCCAAAGACAAGGGACAGGGCTTGTTGAAGCTTTCTTT. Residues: CASSQRQGTGLVEAFF.

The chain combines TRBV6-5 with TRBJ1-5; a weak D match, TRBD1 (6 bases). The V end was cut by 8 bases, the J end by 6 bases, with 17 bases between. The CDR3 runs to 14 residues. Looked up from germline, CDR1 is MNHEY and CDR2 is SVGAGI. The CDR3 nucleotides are TGTGCCAGCCAGAGGGGGGGGGCCAGTCAGCCCCAGCATTTT. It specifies CASQRGGASQPQHF.